Presented here are 30 T cell receptor beta chains from one specimen sequenced in a study of T cell responses to AZD1222 COVID-19 vaccine. TCRdb keeps only in-frame clones here, not all; method: immunoSEQ multiplex PCR. The sample shows roughly 120,000 clones, 92% of them seen only once. The specimen was peripheral blood, collected 28 days after the second AZD1222 dose. These receptors were obtained from an adult who received the AZD1222 COVID-19 vaccine.

V gene TRBV7-9 combines with J gene TRBJ1-1; 7 bases agree with TRBD1. Germline V gives CDR1 SEHNR, CDR2 FQNEAQ (reference sequence). V lost 7 bases, J lost 1 base, and 6 bases stayed unmatched. The CDR3 consists of 14 residues. CDR3 bases: TGTGCCAGCAACTACGGGACAGCGAACACTGAAGCTTTCTTT. Protein: CASNYGTANTEAFF.

V and J are TRBV10-3 and TRBJ2-6, with TRBD1 matching over 9 bases. This CDR3 has 19 amino acids. Germline V CDR1 and CDR2: ENHRY, SYGVKD. V trimming: 3 bases; J trimming: 0 bases; junction bases outside the gene matches: 9. CDR3: CAISEIWTGASSGANVLTF. For the CDR3, the DNA is TGTGCCATCAGTGAAATCTGGACAGGGGCGAGCTCTGGGGCCAACGTCCTGACTTTC.

The chain is built from TRBV7-2 and TRBJ1-6; 10 nucleotides agree with TRBD1. The trim removed 5 bases at V and 7 bases at J, leaving 8 bases unmatched. Per germline, CDR1 SGHTA and CDR2 FQGNSA. There are 16 residues in the CDR3. CDR3 DNA sequence: TGTGCCAGCAGCCCTCAGACAGGGGGCTTAAATTCACCCCTCCACTTT. Its protein product is CASSPQTGGLNSPLHF.

The chain is built from TRBV19 and TRBJ1-6; TRBD1 is a possible D gene (6 bases). This CDR3 has 14 residues. Germline assignment: CDR1 LNHDA and CDR2 SQIVND (reference sequence). Trimming took off 7 bases at V and 10 bases at J, with 17 bases between the two ends. CDR3 loop: CASTKSGTNSPLHF. The CDR3 DNA reads TGTGCCAGTACCAAGTCGGGGACAAACTCACCCCTCCACTTT.

A remark on this clone: Other DNA sequences within the sample encode an identical CDR3. This chain joins TRBV28 and TRBJ1-5; D possibly corresponds to TRBD1 (5 bases). Per germline, CDR1 MDHEN and CDR2 SYDVKM. The CDR3 sequence is 13 residues long. V lost 6 bases, J lost 6 bases, and 12 bases lay in between. The CDR3 sequence is CASSLEGAQPQHF. CDR3 DNA: TGTGCCAGCAGCCTGGAAGGGGCTCAGCCCCAGCATTTT.

This chain uses TRBV29-1 with TRBJ2-5, with D maybe TRBD1 (5 bases). The CDR3 runs 15 residues. CDR1 and CDR2 (germline): SQVTM, ANQGSEA. The V end was cut by 6 bases, the J end by 2 bases, with 19 bases between. In DNA form, the CDR3 reads TGCAGCGTGGAACGAGACAGAAAAATACAAGAGACCCAGTACTTC. Encoded protein: CSVERDRKIQETQYF.

The chain carries TRBV12-3 or TRBV12-4 and TRBJ1-5, with a possible D match to TRBD1 (5 bases). The CDR3 loop spans 13 amino acids. The V end lost 7 bases, the J end lost 6 bases, and 13 bases lay between the germline ends. Here the CDR3 reads CASMGQSSQPQHF. Here the CDR3 DNA reads TGTGCCAGCATGGGGCAGTCGAGTCAGCCCCAGCATTTT.

The CDR3 loop reads CASQGDGGNTIYF. DNA for the CDR3: TGTGCCAGTCAGGGAGACGGTGGAAACACCATATATTTT. The chain carries TRBV28 and TRBJ1-3, with a possible D match to TRBD1 (5 bases). CDR1 is MDHEN, CDR2 SYDVKM, per germline. V dropped 9 bases and J dropped 3 bases, with 12 bases sitting between them. CDR3 size: 13 residues.

The chain employs TRBV7-9 and TRBJ1-4; TRBD1 is a possible D gene (6 bases). The CDR3 contains 15 residues. Germline CDR1 is SEHNR and CDR2 is FQNEAQ (reference sequence). V lost 1 base, J lost 7 bases, and 13 bases lay in between. The CDR3 sequence is CASSLGAGEGEKLFF. CDR3 in DNA: TGTGCCAGCAGCTTAGGAGCAGGGGAGGGTGAAAAACTGTTTTTT.

The rearrangement links TRBV28 to TRBJ2-2; D may be TRBD1 (6 bases). The V gene's germline CDR1 is MDHEN and CDR2 SYDVKM. The ends were cut back, 4 bases at V and 0 bases at J, with 15 bases in the middle. The CDR3 loop spans 17 amino acids. This CDR3 is CASSSPTGQSNTGELFF. CDR3 in DNA: TGTGCCAGCAGTTCGCCAACAGGACAGTCGAACACCGGGGAGCTGTTTTTT.

The chain uses TRBV4-1 and TRBJ1-6, with D hard to call. The CDR3 contains 17 residues. Per the germline V gene, CDR1 is MGHRA and CDR2 is YSYEKL. With 0 bases removed from V and 1 base from J, the gap between germline ends came to 10 bases. CDR3 nucleotide sequence: TGCGCCAGCAGCCAAGAGAGACACGGTTCCTATAATTCACCCCTCCACTTT. Amino acid sequence: CASSQERHGSYNSPLHF.

The rearrangement uses TRBV11-2 and TRBJ1-2, with no clear D. Germline-derived CDR1 and CDR2 are SGHAT and FQNNGV. V was trimmed by 5 bases and J by 4 bases, leaving 11 bases between them. The length of the CDR3 is 13 residues. CDR3 loop: CASSLGSLYGYTF. In DNA form, the CDR3 reads TGTGCCAGCAGCCTAGGGAGCCTCTATGGCTACACCTTC.

This chain connects TRBV19 to TRBJ2-5, with 9 positions matching TRBD1. From germline, CDR1 is LNHDA and CDR2 SQIVND (reference sequence). J gave up 5 bases and V 3 bases, and 7 bases lay outside the gene matches. The CDR3 spans 15 residues. DNA for the CDR3: TGTGCCAGTAGTATGGACAGGGGAGGAATGGAGACCCAGTACTTC. It translates to CASSMDRGGMETQYF.

This CDR3 is CASSYSFYRGNSPLHF. CDR3 bases: TGTGCCAGCAGTTACTCGTTTTATAGGGGGAATTCACCCCTCCACTTT. The chain combines TRBV6-5 with TRBJ1-6; D is possibly TRBD1 (6 bases). The CDR3 totals 16 residues. Deletions cut 0 bases from V and 7 bases from J, with 13 bases between. In germline, CDR1 is MNHEY, CDR2 SVGAGI.

CDR3 in DNA: TGTGCCAGCAGCTTAGGGGGGGGAGGCTACACCTTC. This codes for CASSLGGGGYTF. The rearrangement joins TRBV7-8 to TRBJ1-2; TRBD1 might be the D (5 bases). The ends were cut back, 1 base at V and 8 bases at J, with 8 bases in the middle. The CDR3 has 12 amino acids. Germline V gene lookup returns CDR1 SGHVS and CDR2 FQNEAQ.

The rearrangement links TRBV4-1 to TRBJ1-2; D call uncertain. The CDR3 contains 12 residues. CDR1 is MGHRA and CDR2 is YSYEKL in the germline V gene. Trimming removed 5 bases from V and 8 bases from J, with 12 bases in between. The CDR3 DNA follows: TGCGCCAGCAGCACCGTGGGGTTCGGCTACACCTTC. As protein: CASSTVGFGYTF.

The chain carries TRBV19 and TRBJ1-5, with TRBD1 identical over 9 bases. After removal of 4 bases from V and 7 bases from J, the junction contained 2 bases not matched to a gene. From germline, CDR1 is LNHDA and CDR2 SQIVND (reference sequence). The CDR3 has 13 residues. In DNA, the CDR3 is TGTGCCAGTAGTAGGGACAGGGACCAGCCCCAGCATTTT. Translated: CASSRDRDQPQHF.

The rearrangement joins TRBV28 to TRBJ1-1; D ambiguous. V was cut by 3 bases and J by 5 bases, with 13 bases left in between. The CDR3 contains 14 residues. Germline CDR1 MDHEN, CDR2 SYDVKM. The CDR3 loop is CASSFLREGTEAFF. The CDR3 nucleotides are TGTGCCAGCAGTTTTCTCCGGGAAGGGACTGAAGCTTTCTTT.

The rearrangement links TRBV19 to TRBJ1-4, with 8 nucleotides matching TRBD1. J gave up 8 bases and V 7 bases, and 3 bases lay outside the gene matches. Germline-derived CDR1 and CDR2 are LNHDA and SQIVND (reference sequence). This CDR3 is 12 amino acids long. CDR3 DNA: TGTGCCAGTACGGGACAGGCGGAAAAACTGTTTTTT. Protein: CASTGQAEKLFF. The full variable domain, with the rest looked up from reference TRBV19 and TRBJ1-4, is DGGITQSPKYLFRKEGQNVTLSCEQNLNHDAMYWYRQDPGQGLRLIYYSQIVNDFQKGDIAEGYSVSREKKESFPLTVTSAQKNPTAFYLCASTGQAEKLFFGSGTQLSVL.

J is TRBJ2-2 and V is TRBV28; 8 bases are a match to TRBD1. Germline CDR1 is MDHEN and CDR2 is SYDVKM. The CDR3 is 15 amino acids. V was clipped by 3 bases and J by 4 bases; unmatched bases: 4. The CDR3 DNA reads as TGTGCCAGCAGTTTGGACAGGGCGGGCACCGGGGAGCTGTTTTTT. Residues: CASSLDRAGTGELFF.

The chain carries TRBV7-2 and TRBJ2-7, with 7 bases lining up with TRBD2. The CDR3 covers 15 residues. Germline CDR1 reads SGHTA; CDR2 reads FQGNSA. V trimming: 3 bases; J trimming: 6 bases; junction bases outside the gene matches: 11. CDR3 loop: CASSFPSAGVREQYF. In DNA form, the CDR3 reads TGTGCCAGCAGCTTCCCTTCGGCGGGAGTTCGCGAGCAGTACTTC.

This clone was recorded once. A junction end diverges from the germline sequence, so it may reflect a read error. The gene calls are TRBV28 and TRBJ1-6; D gene unclear. The length of the CDR3 is 11 residues. Germline V CDR1 and CDR2: MDHEN, SYDVKM. The CDR3 sequence: CASAYNSPLHF. CDR3 DNA: TGTGCCAGCGCCTACAATTCACCCCTCCACTTT.

This chain joins TRBV7-2 and TRBJ1-1; no firm D call. Trimming took 4 bases from V and 4 from J, leaving 13 bases between them. From germline, CDR1 is SGHTA and CDR2 FQGNSA. This CDR3 spans 14 amino acids. CDR3 region: CASSSQPGGTEAFF. DNA of the CDR3: TGTGCCAGCAGCTCACAGCCGGGAGGCACTGAAGCTTTCTTT.

This chain connects TRBV15 to TRBJ1-5; 11 bases agree with TRBD1. The CDR3 is 18 amino acids. The germline gives CDR1 LNHNV, CDR2 YYDKDF (reference sequence). The J segment lost 2 bases and the V segment lost 1 base, leaving 7 bases of the junction unmatched. This CDR3 reads CATSRGRTGGRGNQPQHF. Written as DNA, the CDR3 is TGTGCCACCAGCAGAGGAAGGACAGGGGGCAGGGGCAATCAGCCCCAGCATTTT.

The rearrangement uses TRBV19 and TRBJ2-5; possibly TRBD2 for D (5 bases). The length of the CDR3 is 15 residues. Germline V gene data show CDR1 as LNHDA and CDR2 as SQIVND (reference sequence). Trimming took off 7 bases at V and 5 bases at J, with 20 bases between the two ends. CDR3 loop: CASTQDRGRGETQYF. CDR3 DNA sequence: TGTGCCAGTACCCAGGACCGCGGACGGGGTGAGACCCAGTACTTC.

The chain joins TRBV28 to TRBJ1-5, with a weak D call TRBD1 (6 bases). Looked up from germline, CDR1 is MDHEN and CDR2 is SYDVKM. This CDR3 region has 15 residues. V gave up 6 bases and J gave up 4 bases, with 16 bases separating them. CDR3 DNA sequence: TGTGCCAGCAGATCGGGAGGGGGGGGTAATCAGCCCCAGCATTTT. Its protein is CASRSGGGGNQPQHF.

The chain links TRBV5-5 to TRBJ1-4, with D perhaps TRBD1 (5 bases). The CDR3 length is 14 residues. CDR1 and CDR2 from the germline V gene are SGHKS and YYEKEE (reference sequence). Trimming stripped 4 bases from V and 5 bases from J, with 12 bases between. The CDR3 bases are TGTGCCAGCAGCATGACAGTTACCAATGAAAAACTGTTTTTT. Translated, it gives CASSMTVTNEKLFF.

The chain has TRBV5-4 and TRBJ2-2; TRBD2 aligns across 13 bases. The length of the CDR3 is 17 residues. The V and J ends lost 5 bases and 4 bases, in that order; junction bases with no gene match: 8. Germline V gene lookup returns CDR1 SGHNT and CDR2 YYREEE (reference sequence). The CDR3 region is CASSFPGLAGSTGELFF. In DNA, the CDR3 is TGTGCCAGCAGTTTTCCGGGACTAGCGGGAAGCACCGGGGAGCTGTTTTTT.

The chain links TRBV7-7 to TRBJ2-2, with TRBD2 identical over 8 bases. CDR1 is SSHAT, CDR2 FNYEAQ, per germline (reference sequence). The CDR3 is made up of 13 amino acids. In nucleotides, the CDR3 is TGTGCTAGCGGGGACAAAAACACCGGGGAGCTGTTTTTT. It specifies CASGDKNTGELFF.

The rearrangement joins TRBV7-6 to TRBJ2-1, with D possibly TRBD2 on 5 matching bases. V was trimmed by 4 bases and J by 3 bases, leaving 13 bases between them. This CDR3 contains 15 residues. Per germline, CDR1 SGHVS and CDR2 FNYEAQ. The CDR3 region has the DNA TGTGCCAGCAGCTCAAGCGGCGGCCGCTACAATGAGCAGTTCTTC. Translation: CASSSSGGRYNEQFF.